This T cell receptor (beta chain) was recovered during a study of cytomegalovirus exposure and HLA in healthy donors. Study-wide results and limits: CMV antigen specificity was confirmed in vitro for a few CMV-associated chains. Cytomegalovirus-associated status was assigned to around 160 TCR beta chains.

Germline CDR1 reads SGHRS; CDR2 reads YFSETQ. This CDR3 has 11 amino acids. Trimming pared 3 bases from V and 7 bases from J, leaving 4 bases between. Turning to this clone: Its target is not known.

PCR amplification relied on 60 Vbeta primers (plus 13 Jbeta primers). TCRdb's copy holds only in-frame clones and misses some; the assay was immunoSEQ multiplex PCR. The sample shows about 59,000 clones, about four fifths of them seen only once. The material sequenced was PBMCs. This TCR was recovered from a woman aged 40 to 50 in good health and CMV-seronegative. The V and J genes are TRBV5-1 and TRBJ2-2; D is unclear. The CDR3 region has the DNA TGCGCCAGCAGCTCGGTCGGGGAGCTGTTTTTT. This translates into CASSSVGELFF.